This T cell receptor (beta chain) was obtained from a study of T cell clones after liver transplantation. Study-wide context: Without induction therapy, subjects received standard immunosuppression until 12-24 months post-transplant.

V shed 1 base and J 5 bases; nucleotides not matched to a gene: 9. Germline assignment: CDR1 SEHNR and CDR2 FQNEAQ (reference sequence). The CDR3 spans 16 residues. Profiling relied on immunoSEQ multiplex PCR, and the TCRdb table lists in-frame clones only, not all of them. This table has about 45,000 clones, 86% appearing once. The chain couples TRBV7-9 to TRBJ1-1, with 8 nucleotides matching TRBD1. This TCR was sampled from a human patient who received a liver transplant. Some T cells may have come from the graft donor. This specimen consisted of CD4+ T cells from blood, obtained 24 months after liver transplant. The CDR3 DNA follows: TGTGCCAGCAGCTTAGGGCAGGGGGCGAGAGGGACTGAAGCTTTCTTT. Protein product: CASSLGQGARGTEAFF.